These T cell receptor beta chains were read from a single sample in a study of blood T cell repertoires in COVID-19. Clones were read by immunoSEQ multiplex PCR, and TCRdb kept only the in-frame ones, dropping some. The table records 250,000 or so clones, roughly 87% of them present only once. Input material: peripheral blood. Receptors were obtained from a woman in her forties who had recovered from COVID-19. Each CDR3 is given without its conserved first and last residue.

j_call: TRBJ1-1; v_call: TRBV24-1; cdr3_aa: ATSPRGGGKAF
j_call: TRBJ2-1; v_call: TRBV4-1; cdr3_aa: ASSQEPSSPSKF
j_call: TRBJ1-5; v_call: TRBV28; cdr3_aa: AIQGAVQPQH
j_call: TRBJ2-1; v_call: TRBV9; cdr3_aa: ASSAQGAPRNEQF
j_call: TRBJ2-2; v_call: TRBV7-6; cdr3_aa: ASSLDGGAPTLF
j_call: TRBJ1-4; v_call: TRBV18; cdr3_aa: ASSKGATNEKLF
j_call: TRBJ1-6; v_call: TRBV18; cdr3_aa: ASSPPEVNSPLH
j_call: TRBJ1-2; v_call: TRBV6-6; cdr3_aa: ASSNRDSYGYT
j_call: TRBJ2-1; v_call: TRBV6-5; cdr3_aa: ASSERPGSEQF
j_call: TRBJ2-4; v_call: TRBV11-2; cdr3_aa: ASSLYLSGDSEAKNIQY
j_call: TRBJ1-1; v_call: TRBV4-2; cdr3_aa: ASSRGTTGVAF
j_call: TRBJ2-7; v_call: TRBV10-3; cdr3_aa: AIVSGTAPYEQY
j_call: TRBJ2-2; v_call: TRBV9; cdr3_aa: ASSVEGAGAGELF
j_call: TRBJ2-3; v_call: TRBV30; cdr3_aa: AWKERELSDTQY
j_call: TRBJ1-1; v_call: TRBV3-1/TRBV3-2; cdr3_aa: ASSQGLVSLSMNTEAF
j_call: TRBJ2-2; v_call: TRBV9; cdr3_aa: ASSPNGQGAGELF
j_call: TRBJ2-6; v_call: TRBV5-4; cdr3_aa: ASSDRSGANVLT
j_call: TRBJ2-7; v_call: TRBV6-5; cdr3_aa: ATQPPLTYEQY
j_call: TRBJ2-5; v_call: TRBV11-3; cdr3_aa: ASSTTFSGRQETQY
j_call: TRBJ1-6; v_call: TRBV5-6; cdr3_aa: ASSLDRSNSPLH
j_call: TRBJ2-6; v_call: TRBV29-1; cdr3_aa: SVVWPTGAVSGANVLT
j_call: TRBJ2-2; v_call: TRBV19; cdr3_aa: ASSIYANTGELF
j_call: TRBJ1-1; v_call: TRBV5-1; cdr3_aa: ASSPRGRGEAF
j_call: TRBJ2-5; v_call: TRBV11-2; cdr3_aa: ASSLVSETQY
j_call: TRBJ2-5; v_call: TRBV3-1/TRBV3-2; cdr3_aa: ASSQFNQETQY
j_call: TRBJ2-7; v_call: TRBV5-4; cdr3_aa: ASSLPLRPYEQY
j_call: TRBJ1-2; v_call: TRBV16; cdr3_aa: ASSLRGTGSGGYT
j_call: TRBJ2-7; v_call: TRBV30; cdr3_aa: AWMDTGGTYEQY
j_call: TRBJ2-7; v_call: TRBV7-2; cdr3_aa: ASSLDGGNRYEQY
j_call: TRBJ1-2; v_call: TRBV10-2; cdr3_aa: ASSESGQVYGYT
j_call: TRBJ2-6; v_call: TRBV7-2; cdr3_aa: ATERGLWANVLT
j_call: TRBJ1-5; v_call: TRBV18; cdr3_aa: ASSLGQGDQPQH
j_call: TRBJ2-2; v_call: TRBV5-4; cdr3_aa: ASSEELAATGELF
j_call: TRBJ2-3; v_call: TRBV19; cdr3_aa: ASIGESTDTQY
j_call: TRBJ2-5; v_call: TRBV7-9; cdr3_aa: ASSPRGQTQY
j_call: TRBJ2-3; v_call: TRBV5-6; cdr3_aa: ASRRFGDTQY
j_call: TRBJ2-3; v_call: TRBV24-1; cdr3_aa: ATTPSGTGTTDTQY
j_call: TRBJ1-2; v_call: TRBV5-5; cdr3_aa: ASSQQAALVYGYT
j_call: TRBJ2-2; v_call: TRBV19; cdr3_aa: ASSRTGAVGELF
j_call: TRBJ2-5; v_call: TRBV24-1; cdr3_aa: ATSDMTSGKGRETQY
j_call: TRBJ2-3; v_call: TRBV20-1; cdr3_aa: SANDASGGAGTQY
j_call: TRBJ2-1; v_call: TRBV28; cdr3_aa: ASSPFFGTRVYNEQF
j_call: TRBJ2-5; v_call: TRBV24-1; cdr3_aa: ATSPFGQGKETQY
j_call: TRBJ2-3; v_call: TRBV5-4; cdr3_aa: ASSRGGTSVYTDTQY